This TCR beta chain is drawn from a study of T cells in Graves' hyperthyroidism and ophthalmopathy. Study-level points and caveats: Expanded thyroid clonotypes (above 0.001) were mostly also found in blood.

Germline-derived CDR1 and CDR2 are ENHRY and SYGVKD. The CDR3 loop spans 15 amino acids. Trimming pared 6 bases from V and 5 bases from J, leaving 17 bases between. Patients were excluded for uncontrolled infection, other autoimmune disease, pregnancy or lactation. Based on clinical symptoms, serum thyroxine and TRAb, thyroid ultrasound and orbital computed tomography, diagnoses were reached. TCR beta CDR3 sequences were amplified from RNA transcripts. The study used the HTBI primer set for a first-round RT-PCR of the TCR CDR3. In TCRdb, the multiplex PCR reads were re-called with MiXCR into one record per CDR3 protein. The repertoire holds about 400,000 distinct CDR3 sequences, with roughly 15% as singletons. This clonotype was counted many times. Its antigen is undetermined.

Sequenced input: blood. This receptor was obtained from a woman younger than 35 with Graves' hyperthyroidism. The chain links TRBV10-3 to TRBJ2-1; D possibly uses TRBD1 or TRBD2 (7 bases each). CDR3 residues: CAIRGPGGGHNEQFF. In nucleotides, the CDR3 is TGTGCCATCAGGGGACCAGGGGGGGGACACAATGAGCAGTTCTTC.